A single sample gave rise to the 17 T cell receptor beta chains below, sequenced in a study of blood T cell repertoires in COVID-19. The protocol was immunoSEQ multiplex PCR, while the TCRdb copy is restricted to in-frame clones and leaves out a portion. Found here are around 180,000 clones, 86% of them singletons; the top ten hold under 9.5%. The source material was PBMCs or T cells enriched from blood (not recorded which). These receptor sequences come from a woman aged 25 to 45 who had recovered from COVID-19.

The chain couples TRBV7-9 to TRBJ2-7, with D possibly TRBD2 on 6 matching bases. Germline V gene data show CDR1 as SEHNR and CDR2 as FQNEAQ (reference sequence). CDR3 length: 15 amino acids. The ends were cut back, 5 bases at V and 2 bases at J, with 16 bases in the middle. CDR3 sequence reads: CASSPPGLTTYEQYF. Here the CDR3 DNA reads TGTGCCAGCAGCCCGCCGGGACTTACTACCTACGAGCAGTACTTC.

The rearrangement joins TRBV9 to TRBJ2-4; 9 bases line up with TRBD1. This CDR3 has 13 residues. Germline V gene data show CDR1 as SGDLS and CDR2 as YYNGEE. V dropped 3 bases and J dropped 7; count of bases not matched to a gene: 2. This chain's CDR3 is CASSAGTGNIQYF. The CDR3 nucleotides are TGTGCCAGCAGCGCAGGGACAGGGAACATTCAGTACTTC.

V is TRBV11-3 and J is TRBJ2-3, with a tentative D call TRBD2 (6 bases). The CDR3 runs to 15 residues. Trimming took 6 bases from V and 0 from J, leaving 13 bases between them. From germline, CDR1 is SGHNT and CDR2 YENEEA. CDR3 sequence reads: CASSQTSGSTDTQYF. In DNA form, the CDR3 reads TGTGCCAGCAGTCAGACTAGTGGGAGCACAGATACGCAGTATTTT.

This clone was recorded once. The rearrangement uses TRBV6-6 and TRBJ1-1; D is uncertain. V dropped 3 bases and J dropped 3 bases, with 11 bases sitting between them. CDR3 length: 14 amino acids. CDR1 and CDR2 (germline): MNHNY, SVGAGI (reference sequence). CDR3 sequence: CASSYPGSDTEAFF. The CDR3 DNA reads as TGTGCCAGCAGTTATCCGGGAAGCGACACTGAAGCTTTCTTT.

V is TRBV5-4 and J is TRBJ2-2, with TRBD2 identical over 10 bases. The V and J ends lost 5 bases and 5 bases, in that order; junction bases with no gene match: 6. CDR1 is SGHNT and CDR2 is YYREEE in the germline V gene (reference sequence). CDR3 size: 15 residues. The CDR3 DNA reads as TGTGCCAGCAGTTTAGCGGGAGGAGGTACCGGGGAGCTGTTTTTT. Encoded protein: CASSLAGGGTGELFF. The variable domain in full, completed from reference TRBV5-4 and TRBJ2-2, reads ETGVTQSPTHLIKTRGQQVTLRCSSQSGHNTVSWYQQALGQGPQFIFQYYREEENGRGNFPPRFSGLQFPNYSSELNVNALELDDSALYLCASSLAGGGTGELFFGEGSRLTVL.

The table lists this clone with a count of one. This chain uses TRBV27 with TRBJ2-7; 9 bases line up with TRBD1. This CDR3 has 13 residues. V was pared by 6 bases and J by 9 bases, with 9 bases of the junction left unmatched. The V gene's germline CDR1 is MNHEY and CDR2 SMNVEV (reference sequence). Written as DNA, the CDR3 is TGTGCCAGCAGCCGGACAGGGGAGACGGGGCAGTACTTC. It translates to CASSRTGETGQYF.

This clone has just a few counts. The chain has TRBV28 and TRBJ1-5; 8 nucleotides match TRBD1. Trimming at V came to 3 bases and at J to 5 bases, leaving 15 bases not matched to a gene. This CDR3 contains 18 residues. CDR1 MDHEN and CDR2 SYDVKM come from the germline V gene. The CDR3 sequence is CASSFFATWDRPYQPQHF. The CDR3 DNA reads TGTGCCAGCAGTTTTTTCGCTACATGGGACAGGCCGTATCAGCCCCAGCATTTT. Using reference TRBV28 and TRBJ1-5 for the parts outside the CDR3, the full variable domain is DVKVTQSSRYLVKRTGEKVFLECVQDMDHENMFWYRQDPGLGLRLIYFSYDVKMKEKGDIPEGYSVSREKKERFSLILESASTNQTSMYLCASSFFATWDRPYQPQHFGDGTRLSIL.

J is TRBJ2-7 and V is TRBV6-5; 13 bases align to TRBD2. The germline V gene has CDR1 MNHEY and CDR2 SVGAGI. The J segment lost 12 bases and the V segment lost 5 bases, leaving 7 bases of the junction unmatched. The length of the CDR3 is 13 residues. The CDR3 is CASSRGLAGVMYF. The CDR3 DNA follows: TGTGCCAGCAGTCGCGGACTAGCGGGAGTTATGTACTTC.

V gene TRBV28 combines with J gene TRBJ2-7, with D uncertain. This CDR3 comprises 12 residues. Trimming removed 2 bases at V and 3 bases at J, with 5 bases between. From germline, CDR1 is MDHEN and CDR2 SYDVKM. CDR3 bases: TGTGCCAGCAGTTTAACAAACTACGAGCAGTACTTC. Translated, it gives CASSLTNYEQYF.

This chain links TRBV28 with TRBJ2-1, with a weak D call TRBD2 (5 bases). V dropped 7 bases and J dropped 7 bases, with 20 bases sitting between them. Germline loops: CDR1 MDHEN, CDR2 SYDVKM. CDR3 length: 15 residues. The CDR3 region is CASNLLGLSRNEQFF. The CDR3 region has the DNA TGTGCCAGCAACCTTCTTGGACTCTCGAGGAATGAGCAGTTCTTC. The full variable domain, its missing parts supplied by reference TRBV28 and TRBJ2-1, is DVKVTQSSRYLVKRTGEKVFLECVQDMDHENMFWYRQDPGLGLRLIYFSYDVKMKEKGDIPEGYSVSREKKERFSLILESASTNQTSMYLCASNLLGLSRNEQFFGPGTRLTVL.

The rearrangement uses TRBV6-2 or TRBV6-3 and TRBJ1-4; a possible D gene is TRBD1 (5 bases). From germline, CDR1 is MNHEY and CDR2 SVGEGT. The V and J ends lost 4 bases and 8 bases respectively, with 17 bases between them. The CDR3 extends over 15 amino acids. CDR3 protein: CASSSAREGKEKLFF. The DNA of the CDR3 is TGTGCCAGCAGTTCCGCTCGGGAGGGGAAGGAAAAACTGTTTTTT.

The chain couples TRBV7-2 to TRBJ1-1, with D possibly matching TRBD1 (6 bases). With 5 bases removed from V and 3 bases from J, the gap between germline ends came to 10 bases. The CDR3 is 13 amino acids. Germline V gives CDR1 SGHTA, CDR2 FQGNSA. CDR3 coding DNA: TGTGCCAGCAGCCTGACAGGAGACACTGAAGCTTTCTTT. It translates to CASSLTGDTEAFF.

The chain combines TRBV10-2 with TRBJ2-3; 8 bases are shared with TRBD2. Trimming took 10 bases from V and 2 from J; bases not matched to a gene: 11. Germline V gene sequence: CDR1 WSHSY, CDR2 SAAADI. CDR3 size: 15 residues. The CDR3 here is CAIKDVAGFTDTQYF. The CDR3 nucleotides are TGCGCCATCAAGGATGTAGCGGGGTTCACAGATACGCAGTATTTT.

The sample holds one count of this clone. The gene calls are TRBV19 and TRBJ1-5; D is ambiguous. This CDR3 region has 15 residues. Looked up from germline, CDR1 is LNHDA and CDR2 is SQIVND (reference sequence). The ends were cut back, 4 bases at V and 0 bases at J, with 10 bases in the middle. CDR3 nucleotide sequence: TGTGCCAGTAGTAGCGGGCGGTATAGCAATCAGCCCCAGCATTTT. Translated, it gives CASSSGRYSNQPQHF.

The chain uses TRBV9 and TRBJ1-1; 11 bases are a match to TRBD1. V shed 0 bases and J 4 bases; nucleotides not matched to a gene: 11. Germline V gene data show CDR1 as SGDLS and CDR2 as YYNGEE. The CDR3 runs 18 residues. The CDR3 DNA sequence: TGTGCCAGCAGCGTAGATGATAGGGACAGGGGGTCCGGCACTGAAGCTTTCTTT. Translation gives CASSVDDRDRGSGTEAFF.

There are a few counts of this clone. CDR3 sequence: CASSPRAGEGNLAGGSEQYF. In DNA form, the CDR3 reads TGTGCCAGCTCACCAAGGGCCGGGGAGGGGAACCTAGCGGGAGGTTCCGAGCAGTACTTC. V is TRBV18 and J is TRBJ2-7, with 11 bases lining up with TRBD2. Unmatched junction bases numbered 21, after V lost 2 bases and J lost 6 bases. The CDR3 is 20 residues long. Germline V gene lookup returns CDR1 KGHSH and CDR2 LQKENI.

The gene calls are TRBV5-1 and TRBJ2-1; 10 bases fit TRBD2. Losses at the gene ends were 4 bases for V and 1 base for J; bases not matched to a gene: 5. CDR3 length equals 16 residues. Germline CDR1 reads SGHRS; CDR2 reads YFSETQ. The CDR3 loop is CASSPSGRGSYNEQFF. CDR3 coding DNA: TGCGCCAGCAGCCCCAGCGGGAGGGGTTCCTACAATGAGCAGTTCTTC. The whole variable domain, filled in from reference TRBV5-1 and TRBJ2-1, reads KAGVTQTPRYLIKTRGQQVTLSCSPISGHRSVSWYQQTPGQGLQFLFEYFSETQRNKGNFPGRFSGRQFSNSRSEMNVSTLELGDSALYLCASSPSGRGSYNEQFFGPGTRLTVL.